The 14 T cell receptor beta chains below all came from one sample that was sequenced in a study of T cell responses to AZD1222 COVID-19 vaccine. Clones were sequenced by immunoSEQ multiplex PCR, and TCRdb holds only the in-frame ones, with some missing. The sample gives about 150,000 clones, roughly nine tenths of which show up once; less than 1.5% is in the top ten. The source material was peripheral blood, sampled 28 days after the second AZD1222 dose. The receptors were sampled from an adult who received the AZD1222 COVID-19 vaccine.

CDR3 coding DNA: TGTGCCAGTAGCGGGACAGGCGCCGGTGGCTACACCTTC. It encodes CASSGTGAGGYTF. The chain recombines TRBV19 with TRBJ1-2, with TRBD1 matching over 8 bases. The CDR3 is 13 residues long. Germline CDR1 LNHDA, CDR2 SQIVND (reference sequence). Trimming took 6 bases from V and 7 from J; bases not matched to a gene: 7.

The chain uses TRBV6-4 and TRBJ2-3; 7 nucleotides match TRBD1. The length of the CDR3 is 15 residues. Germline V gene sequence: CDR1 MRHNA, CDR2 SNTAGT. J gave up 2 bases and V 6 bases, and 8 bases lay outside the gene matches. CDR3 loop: CASSYPGTDTDTQYF. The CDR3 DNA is TGTGCCAGCAGCTACCCCGGGACAGACACAGATACGCAGTATTTT.

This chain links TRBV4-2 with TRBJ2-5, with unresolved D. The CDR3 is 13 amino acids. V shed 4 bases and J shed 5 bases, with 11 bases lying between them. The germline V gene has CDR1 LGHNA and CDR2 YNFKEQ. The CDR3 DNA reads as TGTGCCAGCAGCCCTACGCTCGGGGAGACCCAGTACTTC. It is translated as CASSPTLGETQYF.

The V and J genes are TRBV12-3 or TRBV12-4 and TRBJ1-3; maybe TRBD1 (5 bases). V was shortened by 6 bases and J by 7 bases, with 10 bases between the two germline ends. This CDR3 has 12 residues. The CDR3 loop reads CASSLQANTIYF. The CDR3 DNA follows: TGTGCCAGCAGCCTACAGGCGAACACCATATATTTT.

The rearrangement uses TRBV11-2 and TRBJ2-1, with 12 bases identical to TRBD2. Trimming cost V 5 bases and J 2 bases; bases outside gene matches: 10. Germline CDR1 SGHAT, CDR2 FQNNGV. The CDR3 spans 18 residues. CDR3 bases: TGTGCCAGCAGCGGGGGACTAGCGGGCGGTGGGACCTACAATGAGCAGTTCTTC. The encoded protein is CASSGGLAGGGTYNEQFF.

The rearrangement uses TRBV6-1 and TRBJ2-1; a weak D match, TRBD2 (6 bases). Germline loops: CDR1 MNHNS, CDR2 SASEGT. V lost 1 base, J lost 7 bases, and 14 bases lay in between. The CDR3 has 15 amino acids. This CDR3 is CASSEGIRLVNEQFF. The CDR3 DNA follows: TGTGCCAGCAGTGAAGGGATCCGACTAGTAAATGAGCAGTTCTTC.

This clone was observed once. CDR3 residues: CASSFGLAGLGPVGELFF. In DNA form, the CDR3 reads TGTGCCAGCAGCTTCGGTCTAGCGGGGCTTGGACCGGTAGGGGAGCTGTTTTTT. This rearrangement joins TRBV7-9 to TRBJ2-2; 9 nucleotides agree with TRBD2. This CDR3 is built from 18 residues. Looked up from germline, CDR1 is SEHNR and CDR2 is FQNEAQ (reference sequence). Unmatched junction bases numbered 16, after V lost 3 bases and J lost 8 bases.

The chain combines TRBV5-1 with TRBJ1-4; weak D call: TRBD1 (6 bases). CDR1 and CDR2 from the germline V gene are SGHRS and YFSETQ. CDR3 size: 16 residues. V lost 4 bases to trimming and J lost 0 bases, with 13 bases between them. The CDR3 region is CASSPPKGATNEKLFF. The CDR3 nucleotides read TGCGCCAGCAGCCCGCCAAAGGGGGCAACTAATGAAAAACTGTTTTTT.

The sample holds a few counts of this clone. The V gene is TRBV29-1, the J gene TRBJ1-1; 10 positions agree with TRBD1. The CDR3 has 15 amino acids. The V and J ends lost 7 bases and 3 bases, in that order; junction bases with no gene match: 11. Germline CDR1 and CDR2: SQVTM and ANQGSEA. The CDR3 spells CSARRTGGEDTEAFF. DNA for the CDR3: TGCAGCGCCCGAAGGACAGGGGGTGAGGACACTGAAGCTTTCTTT.

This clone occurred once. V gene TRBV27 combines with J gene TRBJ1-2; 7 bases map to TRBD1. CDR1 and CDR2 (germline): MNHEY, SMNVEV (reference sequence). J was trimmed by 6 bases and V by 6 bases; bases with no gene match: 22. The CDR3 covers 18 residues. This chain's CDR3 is CASSLKGGQVLFWDGYTF. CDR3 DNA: TGTGCCAGCAGCCTAAAGGGAGGACAGGTTCTCTTTTGGGATGGCTACACCTTC.

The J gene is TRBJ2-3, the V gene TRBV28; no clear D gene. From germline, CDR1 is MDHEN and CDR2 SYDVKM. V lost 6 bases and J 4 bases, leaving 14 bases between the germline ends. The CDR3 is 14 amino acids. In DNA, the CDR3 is TGTGCCAGCAGAATGGGGTCATCCGCAGATACGCAGTATTTT. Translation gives CASRMGSSADTQYF. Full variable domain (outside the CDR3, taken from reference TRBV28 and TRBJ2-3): DVKVTQSSRYLVKRTGEKVFLECVQDMDHENMFWYRQDPGLGLRLIYFSYDVKMKEKGDIPEGYSVSREKKERFSLILESASTNQTSMYLCASRMGSSADTQYFGPGTRLTVL.

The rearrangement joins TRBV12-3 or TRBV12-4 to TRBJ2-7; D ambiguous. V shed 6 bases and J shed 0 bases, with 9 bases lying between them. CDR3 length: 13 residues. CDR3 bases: TGTGCCAGCAGCCCGCCCCACTCCTACGAGCAGTACTTC. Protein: CASSPPHSYEQYF.

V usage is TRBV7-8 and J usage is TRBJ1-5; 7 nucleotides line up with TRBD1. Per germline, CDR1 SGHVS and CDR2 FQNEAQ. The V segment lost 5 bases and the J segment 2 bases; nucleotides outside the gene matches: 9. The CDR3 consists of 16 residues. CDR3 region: CASSRLGQAGNQPQHF. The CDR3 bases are TGTGCCAGCAGCAGACTCGGACAGGCCGGCAATCAGCCCCAGCATTTT. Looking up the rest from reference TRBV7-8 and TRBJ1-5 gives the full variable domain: GAGVSQSPRYKVAKRGQDVALRCDPISGHVSLFWYQQALGQGPEFLTYFQNEAQLDKSGLPSDRFFAERPEGSVSTLKIQRTQQEDSAVYLCASSRLGQAGNQPQHFGDGTRLSIL.

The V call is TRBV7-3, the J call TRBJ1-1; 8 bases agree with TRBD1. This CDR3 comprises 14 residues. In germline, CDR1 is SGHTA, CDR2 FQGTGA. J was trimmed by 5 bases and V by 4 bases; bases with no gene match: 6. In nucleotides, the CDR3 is TGTGCCAGCAGCTCGCAGGGGGCAGGGACTGAAGCTTTCTTT. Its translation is CASSSQGAGTEAFF.